The clone carrying this T cell receptor (beta chain) was counted a few times. No antigen is known for it. The data were obtained in a study of beta chain features in type 1 diabetes. Study conclusions and caveats: Moderately but significantly shorter TCRB CDR3s were found in Type 1 diabetes patients in all four CD4+ subsets. For type 1 diabetes patients, VDJ junctions showed fewer insertions and more deletions.

The authors reverse transcribed all of the isolated RNA, so sequencing captured expressed TCRB transcripts. Sequenced naive, central memory and regulatory T cell samples produced an average of about 3.57 million reads. Assay: immunoSEQ multiplex PCR; the TCRdb copy retains only in-frame clones and omits some. This table holds about 640,000 clones, 9.5% to 15% found once. The germline V gene encodes CDR1 SGHAT and CDR2 FQNNGV. The CDR3 spans 14 residues. V shed 5 bases and J shed 3 bases, with 11 bases lying between them. The sequence derives from a man aged 25-45 years with type 1 diabetes. This chain uses TRBV11-2 with TRBJ2-1, with a tentative D call TRBD2 (6 bases). Sequenced material: naive CD4+ T cells from blood. The CDR3 region is CASSQLALYNEQFF. DNA of the CDR3: TGTGCCAGCAGCCAGCTAGCGCTCTACAATGAGCAGTTCTTC.